The source of this TCR beta chain is a study of technical replicates of blood from several donors. V was pared by 4 bases and J by 6 bases, with 13 bases between. Germline V gene data show CDR1 as SQVTM and CDR2 as ANQGSEA. This CDR3 contains 13 residues. Only in-frame clones appear in the TCRdb table, and some are missing; sequencing was by immunoSEQ multiplex PCR. The sample includes tens of thousands of clones, 85% to 95% of them seen just once. This clone was recorded only once. This clonotype was obtained from a human donor in good health. The V call is TRBV29-1, the J call TRBJ1-5, with a tentative D call TRBD1 (6 bases). Sequenced sample: T cells isolated from PBMCs. This chain's CDR3 is CSVGGGFSQPQHF. The CDR3 DNA is TGCAGCGTTGGAGGGGGATTTAGTCAGCCCCAGCATTTT.